These 5 T cell receptor beta chains were sequenced from one sample in a study of OX40 agonist ivuxolimab in advanced cancers. The library relied on the immunoSEQ multiplex PCR assay. TCRdb's version of the immuneACCESS table is confined to in-frame rearrangements and falls short of the full clone set. An unresolved V gene accounts for under half of the shortfall where checked; the remainder is of unknown origin. The sample table holds over 20,000 clones, of which around 81% were seen once. Of the sample, more than 20% falls within the top ten clones. The sequencing here drew on CD4+ or CD8+ T cells sorted from blood, taken in a trial of the OX40 agonist ivuxolimab. These receptor sequences come from an adult with an advanced solid tumor such as melanoma, head and neck, liver or kidney cancer.

V is TRBV6-5 and J is TRBJ1-1, with D possibly being TRBD1 (6 bases). Germline V lookup: CDR1 MNHEY, CDR2 SVGAGI. The CDR3 length is 14 residues. V was shortened by 0 bases and J by 3 bases, with 8 bases between the two germline ends. CDR3 bases: TGTGCCAGCAGTTACTCGGGGGCGTACACTGAAGCTTTCTTT. Its protein product is CASSYSGAYTEAFF.

V usage is TRBV7-9 and J usage is TRBJ2-5, with TRBD1 identical over 11 bases. The CDR3 has 15 amino acids. The V gene end was trimmed by 6 bases and the J gene end by 2 bases; junction bases not matched to a gene: 5. Germline loops: CDR1 SEHNR, CDR2 FQNEAQ (reference sequence). The chain's CDR3 is CASSRTGGTQETQYF. The DNA of the CDR3 is TGTGCCAGCAGTAGGACAGGGGGCACGCAAGAGACCCAGTACTTC.

The chain combines TRBV9 with TRBJ1-3, with D possibly matching TRBD1 (6 bases). Germline V gene lookup returns CDR1 SGDLS and CDR2 YYNGEE. The V end was cut by 3 bases, the J end by 3 bases, with 16 bases between. This CDR3 comprises 16 residues. The CDR3 DNA reads TGTGCCAGCAGCGCCCTTACAACAGGGTATGGAAACACCATATATTTT. Translating it yields CASSALTTGYGNTIYF. Using reference TRBV9 and TRBJ1-3 for the parts outside the CDR3, the full variable domain is DSGVTQTPKHLITATGQRVTLRCSPRSGDLSVYWYQQSLDQGLQFLIQYYNGEERAKGNILERFSAQQFPDLHSELNLSSLELGDSALYFCASSALTTGYGNTIYFGEGSWLTVV.

The chain combines TRBV30 with TRBJ1-5; D unclear. Trimming left V 1 base short and J 3 bases short, with 7 bases between. CDR3 length: 13 amino acids. Germline-derived CDR1 and CDR2 are GTSNPN and SVGIG (reference sequence). The CDR3 bases are TGTGCCTGGAGTGGAGGGTCCAATCAGCCCCAGCATTTT. It is translated as CAWSGGSNQPQHF.

The chain links TRBV6-1 to TRBJ1-3; D unresolved. CDR1 and CDR2 (germline): MNHNS, SASEGT. V shed 2 bases and J shed 4 bases, with 12 bases lying between them. CDR3 length equals 15 residues. The CDR3, as DNA: TGTGCCAGCAGTGAATCGGTGGTTGTGGGAAACACCATATATTTT. Protein: CASSESVVVGNTIYF.